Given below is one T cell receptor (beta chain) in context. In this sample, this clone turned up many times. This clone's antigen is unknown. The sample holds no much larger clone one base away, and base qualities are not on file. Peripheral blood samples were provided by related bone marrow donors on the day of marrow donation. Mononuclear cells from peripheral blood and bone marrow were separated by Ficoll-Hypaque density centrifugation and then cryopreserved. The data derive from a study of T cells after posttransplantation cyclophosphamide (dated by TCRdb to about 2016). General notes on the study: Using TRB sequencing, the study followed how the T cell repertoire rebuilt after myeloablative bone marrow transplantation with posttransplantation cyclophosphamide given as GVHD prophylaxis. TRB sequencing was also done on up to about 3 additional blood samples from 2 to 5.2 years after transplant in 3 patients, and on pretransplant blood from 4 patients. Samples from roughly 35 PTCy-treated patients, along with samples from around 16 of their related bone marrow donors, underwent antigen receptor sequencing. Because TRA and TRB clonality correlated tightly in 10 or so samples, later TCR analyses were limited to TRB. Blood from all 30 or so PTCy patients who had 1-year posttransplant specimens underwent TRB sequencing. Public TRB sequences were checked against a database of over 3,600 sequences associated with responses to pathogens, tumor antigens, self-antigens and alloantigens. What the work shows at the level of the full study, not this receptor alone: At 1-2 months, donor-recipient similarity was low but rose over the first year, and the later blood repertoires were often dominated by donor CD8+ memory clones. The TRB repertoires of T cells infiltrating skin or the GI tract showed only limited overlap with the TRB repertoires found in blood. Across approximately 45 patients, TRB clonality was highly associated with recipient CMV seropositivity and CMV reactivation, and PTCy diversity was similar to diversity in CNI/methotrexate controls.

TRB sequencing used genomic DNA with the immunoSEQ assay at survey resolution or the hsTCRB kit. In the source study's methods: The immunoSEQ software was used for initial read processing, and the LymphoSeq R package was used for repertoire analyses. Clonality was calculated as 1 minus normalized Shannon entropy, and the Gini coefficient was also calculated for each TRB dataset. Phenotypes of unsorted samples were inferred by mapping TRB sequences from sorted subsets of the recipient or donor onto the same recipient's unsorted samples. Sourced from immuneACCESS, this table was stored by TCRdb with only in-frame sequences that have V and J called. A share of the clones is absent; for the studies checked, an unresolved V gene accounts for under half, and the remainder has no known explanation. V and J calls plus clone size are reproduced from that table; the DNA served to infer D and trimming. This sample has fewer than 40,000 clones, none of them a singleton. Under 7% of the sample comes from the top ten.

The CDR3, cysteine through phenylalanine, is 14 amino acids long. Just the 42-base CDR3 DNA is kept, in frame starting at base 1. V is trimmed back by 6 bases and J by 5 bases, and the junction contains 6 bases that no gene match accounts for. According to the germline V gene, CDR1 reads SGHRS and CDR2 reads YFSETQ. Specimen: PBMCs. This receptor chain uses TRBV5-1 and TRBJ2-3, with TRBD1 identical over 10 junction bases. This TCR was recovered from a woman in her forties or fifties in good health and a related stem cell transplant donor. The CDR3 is CASMRQGARDTQYF. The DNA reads TGCGCCAGCATGAGACAGGGGGCGAGAGATACGCAGTATTTT.